This TCR beta chain was recorded in a study of identical twins. TCRdb recomputed calls from the 5' RACE reads with MiXCR, one row per CDR3 protein. This table has 350,000 to 500,000 distinct CDR3 sequences, under 20% appearing once. Germline V gene data show CDR1 as SSHAT and CDR2 as FNYEAQ (reference sequence). The CDR3 is made up of 15 amino acids. Points on this clonotype: The target antigen is unknown. The junction departs from the called germline gene at one end, perhaps through a read error.

Study conclusions and caveats: Cross-sectional statistics, not tracking of the same donors, supported the conclusions.

This sequence joins TRBV7-7 and TRBJ2-3; D ambiguous. The material sequenced was naive T cells sorted from blood. This clonotype originated in a man between 50 and 59 years old in good health. CDR3 amino acids: CASSQHGRSTDTQYF. Written as DNA, the CDR3 is TGTGCTAGCAGCCAGCACGGCCGTAGCACAGATACGCAGTATTTT. Full variable domain (outside the CDR3, taken from reference TRBV7-7 and TRBJ2-3): GAGVSQSPRYKVTKRGQDVTLRCDPISSHATLYWYQQALGQGPEFLTYFNYEAQPDKSGLPSDRFSAERPEGSISTLTIQRTEQRDSAMYRCASSQHGRSTDTQYFGPGTRLTVL.